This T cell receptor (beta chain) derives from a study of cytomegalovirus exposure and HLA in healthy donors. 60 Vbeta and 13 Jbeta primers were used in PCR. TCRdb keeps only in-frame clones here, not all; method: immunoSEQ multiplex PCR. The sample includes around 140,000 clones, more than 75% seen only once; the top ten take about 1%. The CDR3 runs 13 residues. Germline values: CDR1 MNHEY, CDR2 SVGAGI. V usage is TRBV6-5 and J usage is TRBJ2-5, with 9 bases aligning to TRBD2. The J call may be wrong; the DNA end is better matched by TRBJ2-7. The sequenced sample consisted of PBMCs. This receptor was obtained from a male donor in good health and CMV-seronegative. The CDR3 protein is CASMTSGSYEQYF. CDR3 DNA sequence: TGTGCCAGCATGACTAGCGGCTCATACGAGCAGTACTTC.